The rows below give T cell receptor beta chains drawn from one sample of a study of identical twins. TCRdb recomputed calls from the 5' RACE reads with MiXCR, one row per CDR3 protein. The data show under 300,000 distinct CDR3 sequences, more than 13% seen once. Sequencing was carried out using memory (CD45RO+) T cells sorted from blood. These receptors were collected from a woman aged 18-29 years in good health. CDR3s include the opening cysteine and the closing phenylalanine or tryptophan. A D gene is named only where the DNA matches it firmly. The size of a clone is reported for some rows only, either as once, few or many, or as a class for expanded clones.

clone_size j_call d_call v_call cdr3_aa cdr3_nt
once TRBJ1-4 TRBD1 TRBV11-2 CASRDRGSTNVKLFF TGTGCCAGCCGGGACAGGGGCTCCACTAATGTAAAACTGTTTTTT
few TRBJ2-2 TRBD2 TRBV4-2 CASSQRLLAGGTGELFF TGTGCCAGCAGCCAAAGGTTACTAGCGGGAGGCACCGGGGAGCTGTTTTTT
many TRBJ2-1 TRBD2 TRBV6-5 CASSERGYEQFF TGTGCCAGCAGTGAGCGGGGGTATGAGCAGTTCTTC
NA TRBJ1-5 NA TRBV6-1 CATSGVGNQPQHF TGTGCCACCTCGGGGGTTGGCAATCAGCCCCAGCATTTT
few TRBJ2-1 TRBD2 TRBV7-8 CASSPYSGIFYNEQFF TGTGCCAGCAGCCCCTATAGCGGGATTTTCTACAATGAGCAGTTCTTC
NA TRBJ2-1 TRBD2 TRBV20-1 CSAKKPGTSGSNEQFF TGCAGTGCTAAAAAACCAGGGACTAGCGGGAGCAATGAGCAGTTCTTC
few TRBJ2-3 TRBD1 TRBV10-3 CAISSGTGFTDTQYF TGTGCCATCTCCTCCGGGACAGGGTTCACAGATACGCAGTATTTT
few TRBJ2-7 TRBD2 TRBV29-1 CSVALAGTYEQYF TGCAGCGTTGCACTAGCGGGGACATACGAGCAGTACTTC
NA TRBJ2-3 TRBD2 TRBV5-1 CASSNGREGGRDTQYF TGCGCCAGCAGCAACGGCCGGGAGGGCGGTAGAGATACGCAGTATTTT
NA TRBJ2-7 TRBD1 TRBV10-2 CASTLQGTSSYEQYF TGCGCCAGCACCTTACAGGGGACCAGCTCCTACGAGCAGTACTTC
NA TRBJ2-3 NA TRBV7-3 CASSTRTGGPDTQYF TGTGCCAGCAGCACCAGAACGGGGGGCCCCGATACGCAGTATTTT
NA TRBJ1-6 TRBD1 TRBV6-5 CATGYPRDRVNSPLHF TGTGCCACCGGTTACCCCCGGGACAGGGTAAATTCACCCCTCCACTTT
NA TRBJ2-1 TRBD2 TRBV20-1 CSARWASGYNEQFF TGCAGTGCTAGATGGGCTAGCGGGTACAATGAGCAGTTCTTC
many TRBJ1-1 NA TRBV12-3/TRBV12-4 CASSLRRPTEAFF TGTGCCAGCAGTTTACGGAGGCCCACTGAAGCTTTCTTT
many TRBJ2-3 NA TRBV5-1 CASSIRDTRYDTQYF TGCGCCAGCAGCATCCGGGACACGCGATATGATACGCAGTATTTT
few TRBJ1-6 NA TRBV12-3/TRBV12-4 CASRDSSYNSPLHF TGTGCCAGCAGGGACAGCTCCTATAATTCACCCCTCCACTTT
few TRBJ1-2 NA TRBV6-1 CASKQSRGTVYGYTF TGTGCCAGCAAACAAAGCCGGGGAACTGTCTATGGCTACACCTTC
NA TRBJ2-1 NA TRBV20-1 CSATQGFGAYNEQFF TGCAGTGCCACTCAGGGGTTTGGGGCCTACAATGAGCAGTTCTTC
NA TRBJ2-5 NA TRBV4-1 CASSHIQARQETQYF TGCGCCAGCAGCCATATACAGGCGCGGCAAGAGACCCAGTACTTC
NA TRBJ2-3 TRBD2 TRBV20-1 CSAHTSGGQYF TGCAGTGCCCATACTAGCGGGGGGCAATATTTT
NA TRBJ1-1 NA TRBV3-1 CASSLRTMNTEAFF TGTGCCAGCAGCCTGAGGACAATGAACACTGAAGCTTTCTTT
many TRBJ2-7 TRBD1 TRBV11-2 CASGHIYGQGNEPYEQYF TGTGCCAGCGGCCACATCTACGGACAGGGAAACGAACCCTACGAGCAGTACTTC
NA TRBJ1-2 NA TRBV7-9 CASSLGGVSNYGYTF TGTGCCAGCAGCTTAGGCGGGGTGTCTAACTATGGCTACACCTTC
NA TRBJ2-3 TRBD1 TRBV24-1 CATSDHLDRATQYF TGTGCCACCAGTGACCATTTAGACAGGGCTACGCAGTATTTT